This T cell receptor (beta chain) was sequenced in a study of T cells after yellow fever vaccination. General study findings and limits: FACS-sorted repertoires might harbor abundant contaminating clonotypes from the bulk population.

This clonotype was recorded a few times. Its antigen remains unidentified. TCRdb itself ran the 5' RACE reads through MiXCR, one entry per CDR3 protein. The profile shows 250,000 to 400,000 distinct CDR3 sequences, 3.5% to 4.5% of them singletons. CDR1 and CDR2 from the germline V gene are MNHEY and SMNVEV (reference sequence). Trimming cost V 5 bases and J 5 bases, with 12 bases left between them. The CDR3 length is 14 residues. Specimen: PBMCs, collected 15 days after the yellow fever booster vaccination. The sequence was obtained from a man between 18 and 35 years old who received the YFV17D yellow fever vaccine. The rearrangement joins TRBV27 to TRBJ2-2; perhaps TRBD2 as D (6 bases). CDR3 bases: TGTGCCAGCAGTCAAGGCGGGGTAACCGGGGAGCTGTTTTTT. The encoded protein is CASSQGGVTGELFF.